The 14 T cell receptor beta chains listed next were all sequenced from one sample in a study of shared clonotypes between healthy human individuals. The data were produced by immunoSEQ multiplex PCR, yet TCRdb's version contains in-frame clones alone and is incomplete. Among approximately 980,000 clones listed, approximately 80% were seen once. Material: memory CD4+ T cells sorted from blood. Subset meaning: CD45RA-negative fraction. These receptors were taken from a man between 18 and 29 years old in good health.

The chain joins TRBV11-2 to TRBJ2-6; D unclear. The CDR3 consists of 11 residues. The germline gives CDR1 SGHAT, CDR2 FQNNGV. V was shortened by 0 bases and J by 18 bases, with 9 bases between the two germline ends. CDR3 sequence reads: CASSLDRSPTF. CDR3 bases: TGTGCCAGCAGCTTAGACAGGTCACCGACTTTC.

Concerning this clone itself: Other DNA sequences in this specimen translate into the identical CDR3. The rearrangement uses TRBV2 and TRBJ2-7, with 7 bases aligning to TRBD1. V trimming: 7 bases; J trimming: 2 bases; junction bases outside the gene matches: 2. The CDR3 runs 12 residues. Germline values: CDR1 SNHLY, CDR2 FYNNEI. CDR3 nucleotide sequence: TGTGCCAGCACAAGGGGGCCCTACGAGCAGTACTTC. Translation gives CASTRGPYEQYF.

CDR3 bases: TGCAGCGTTGCGGCGGGGAACACTGAAGCTTTCTTT. Protein sequence: CSVAAGNTEAFF. The chain carries TRBV29-1 and TRBJ1-1; D unclear. Germline values: CDR1 SQVTM, CDR2 ANQGSEA. V shed 4 bases and J shed 1 base, with 7 bases lying between them. The CDR3 has 12 amino acids.

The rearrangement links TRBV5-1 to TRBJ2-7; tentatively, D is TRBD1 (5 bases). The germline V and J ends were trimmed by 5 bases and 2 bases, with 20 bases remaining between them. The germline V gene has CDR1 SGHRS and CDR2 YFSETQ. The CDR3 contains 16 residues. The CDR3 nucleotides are TGCGCCAGCAGTCCCTCTTCGTCGACAGCGACCTACGAGCAGTACTTC. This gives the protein CASSPSSSTATYEQYF.

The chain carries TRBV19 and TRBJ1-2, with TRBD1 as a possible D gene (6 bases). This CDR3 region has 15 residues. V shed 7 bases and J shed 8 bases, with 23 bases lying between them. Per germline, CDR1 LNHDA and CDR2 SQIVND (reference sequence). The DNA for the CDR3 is TGTGCCAGTACCTCAGCGCCCAACAGGGTCCAAGGCTACACCTTC. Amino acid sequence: CASTSAPNRVQGYTF.

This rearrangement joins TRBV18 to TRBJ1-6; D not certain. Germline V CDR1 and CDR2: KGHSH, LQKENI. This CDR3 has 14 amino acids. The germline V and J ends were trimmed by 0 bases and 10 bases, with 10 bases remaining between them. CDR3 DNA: TGTGCCAGCTCACCACCCCGAGGAGGCTCACCCCTCCACTTT. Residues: CASSPPRGGSPLHF.

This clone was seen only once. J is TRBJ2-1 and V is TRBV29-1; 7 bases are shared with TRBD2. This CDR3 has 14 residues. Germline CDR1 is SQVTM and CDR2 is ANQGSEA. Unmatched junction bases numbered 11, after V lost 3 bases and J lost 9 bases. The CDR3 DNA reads TGCAGCGTTGATTTCCAGCGGGGAGTCGGTGAGCAGTTCTTC. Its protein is CSVDFQRGVGEQFF.

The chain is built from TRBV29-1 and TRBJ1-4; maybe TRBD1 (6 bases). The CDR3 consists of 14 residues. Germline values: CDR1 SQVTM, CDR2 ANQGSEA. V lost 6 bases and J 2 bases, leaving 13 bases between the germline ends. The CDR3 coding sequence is TGCAGCGTGAGAACAGGGACCACTAATGAAAAACTGTTTTTT. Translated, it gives CSVRTGTTNEKLFF.

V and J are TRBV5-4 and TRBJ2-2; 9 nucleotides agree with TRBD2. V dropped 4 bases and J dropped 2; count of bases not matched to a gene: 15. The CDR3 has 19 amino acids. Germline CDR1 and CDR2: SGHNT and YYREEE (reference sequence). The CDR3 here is CASSPYGIRLADNTGELFF. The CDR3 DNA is TGTGCCAGCAGCCCGTATGGTATAAGACTAGCGGACAACACCGGGGAGCTGTTTTTT.

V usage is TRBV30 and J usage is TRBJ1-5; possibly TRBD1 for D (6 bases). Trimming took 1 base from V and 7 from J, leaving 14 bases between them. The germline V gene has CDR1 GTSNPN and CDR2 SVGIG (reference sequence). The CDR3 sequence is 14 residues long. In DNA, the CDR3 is TGTGCCTGGAGTGAAGGGGGACCACGACAGCCCCAGCATTTT. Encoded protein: CAWSEGGPRQPQHF. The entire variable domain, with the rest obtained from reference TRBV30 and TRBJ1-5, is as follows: SQTIHQWPATLVQPVGSPLSLECTVEGTSNPNLYWYRQAAGRGLQLLFYSVGIGQISSEVPQNLSASRPQDRQFILSSKKLLLSDSGFYLCAWSEGGPRQPQHFGDGTRLSIL.

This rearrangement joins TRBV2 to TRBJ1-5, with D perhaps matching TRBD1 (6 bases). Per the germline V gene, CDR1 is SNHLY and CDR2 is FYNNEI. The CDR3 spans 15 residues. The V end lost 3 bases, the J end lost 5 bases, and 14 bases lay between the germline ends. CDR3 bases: TGTGCCAGCAGTGACTTGGGGGGCGGCTATCAGCCCCAGCATTTT. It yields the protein CASSDLGGGYQPQHF.

CDR3 sequence (DNA): TGTGCCAGCAGGGACAGAGACCGTCAGCCCCAGCATTTT. Translation: CASRDRDRQPQHF. The chain carries TRBV2 and TRBJ1-5; tentative D call: TRBD1 (6 bases). Germline V gene data show CDR1 as SNHLY and CDR2 as FYNNEI. There are 13 residues in the CDR3. V shed 6 bases and J shed 6 bases, with 12 bases lying between them.

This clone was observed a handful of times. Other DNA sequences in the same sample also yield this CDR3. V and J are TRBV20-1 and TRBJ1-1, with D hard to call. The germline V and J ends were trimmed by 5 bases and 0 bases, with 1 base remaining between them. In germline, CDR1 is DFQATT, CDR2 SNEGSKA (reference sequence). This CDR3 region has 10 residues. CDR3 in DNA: TGCAGTGCTCTGAACACTGAAGCTTTCTTT. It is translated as CSALNTEAFF.

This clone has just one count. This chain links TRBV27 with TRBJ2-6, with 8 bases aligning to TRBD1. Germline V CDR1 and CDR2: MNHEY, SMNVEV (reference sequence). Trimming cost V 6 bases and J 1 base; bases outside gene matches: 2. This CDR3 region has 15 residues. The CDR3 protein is CASSRTGSGANVLTF. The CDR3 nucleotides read TGTGCCAGCAGCAGGACAGGGTCTGGGGCCAACGTCCTGACTTTC.